A single sample is the source of the 12 T cell receptor beta chains below, sequenced in a study of T cells after yellow fever vaccination. TCRdb re-called the 5' RACE reads through MiXCR, storing one row per CDR3 protein. The sample has 510,000 or so distinct CDR3 sequences, 15% to 20% seen once. The sample consisted of PBMCs, taken 15 days after the yellow fever booster vaccination. The receptors here all came from a man aged 25 to 40 who received the YFV17D yellow fever vaccine.

The chain couples TRBV6-2 or TRBV6-3 to TRBJ2-1, with a tentative D call TRBD1 (6 bases). CDR1 and CDR2 from the germline V gene are MNHEY and SVGEGT. CDR3 size: 15 residues. Trimming cost V 6 bases and J 0 bases, with 12 bases left between them. The CDR3 nucleotides read TGTGCCAGCAGAGACAGGAGTTTCTCCTACAATGAGCAGTTCTTC. Translation gives CASRDRSFSYNEQFF.

In its sample, this clonotype was seen a few times. The chain is built from TRBV12-3 or TRBV12-4 and TRBJ1-3, with TRBD1 as a possible D gene (6 bases). The V end was cut by 7 bases, the J end by 3 bases, with 13 bases between. The CDR3 has 14 residues. The CDR3: CASTLRDNGNTIYF. The CDR3 nucleotides read TGTGCCAGCACCCTCCGGGACAATGGAAACACCATATATTTT.

V and J are TRBV3-1 and TRBJ2-1, with D possibly TRBD2 on 6 matching bases. V was clipped by 3 bases and J by 1 base, with 10 bases between them. The germline gives CDR1 LGHDT, CDR2 YNNKEL (reference sequence). This CDR3 has 15 amino acids. Here the CDR3 DNA reads TGTGCCAGCAGCCAGGGGGGATATTCCTACAATGAGCAGTTCTTC. Encoded protein: CASSQGGYSYNEQFF.

This sequence joins TRBV20-1 and TRBJ2-7; D is possibly TRBD2 (5 bases). This CDR3 has 15 residues. CDR1 is DFQATT, CDR2 SNEGSKA, per germline (reference sequence). Trimming left V 2 bases short and J 7 bases short, with 21 bases between. CDR3 sequence (DNA): TGCAGTGCTAGACCATCCTCGACCGGCCCGGGGGAGCAGTACTTC. It yields the protein CSARPSSTGPGEQYF.

J is TRBJ2-4 and V is TRBV4-2; tentatively, D is TRBD1 (5 bases). The germline gives CDR1 LGHNA, CDR2 YNFKEQ. V lost 0 bases and J 7 bases, leaving 16 bases between the germline ends. This CDR3 has 16 amino acids. DNA for the CDR3: TGTGCCAGCAGCCAAGATGTGGGGCAGGGTAAGAACATTCAGTACTTC. Encoded protein: CASSQDVGQGKNIQYF.

This clonotype was seen more than once but under ten times. The chain has TRBV5-1 and TRBJ2-7; D might be TRBD2 (6 bases). V was clipped by 5 bases and J by 3 bases, with 15 bases between them. CDR1 is SGHRS and CDR2 is YFSETQ in the germline V gene. CDR3 size: 14 residues. The DNA of the CDR3 is TGCGCCAGCAGTGTCGGAGGGTTCGACTACGAGCAGTACTTC. Translating gives CASSVGGFDYEQYF.

The chain couples TRBV7-2 to TRBJ2-2, with D unclear. The CDR3 covers 15 residues. The germline CDR1 and CDR2 sequences are SGHTA and FQGNSA. V was clipped by 2 bases and J by 1 base, with 8 bases between them. The CDR3 DNA reads TGTGCCAGCAGCTTAAGAACGGAGAACACCGGGGAGCTGTTTTTT. This codes for CASSLRTENTGELFF. The variable domain in full, completed from reference TRBV7-2 and TRBJ2-2, reads GAGVSQSPSNKVTEKGKDVELRCDPISGHTALYWYRQSLGQGLEFLIYFQGNSAPDKSGLPSDRFSAERTGGSVSTLTIQRTQQEDSAVYLCASSLRTENTGELFFGEGSRLTVL.

The chain couples TRBV15 to TRBJ2-1, with 7 bases aligning to TRBD2. The germline CDR1 and CDR2 sequences are LNHNV and YYDKDF (reference sequence). The CDR3 extends over 17 amino acids. V shed 0 bases, J shed 5 bases, and the junction held 10 bases outside the gene matches. The CDR3 region is CATSREIASGANNEQFF. CDR3 nucleotide sequence: TGTGCCACCAGCAGAGAAATTGCTAGCGGAGCGAACAATGAGCAGTTCTTC. The whole variable domain, remainder taken from reference TRBV15 and TRBJ2-1, is DAMVIQNPRYQVTQFGKPVTLSCSQTLNHNVMYWYQQKSSQAPKLLFHYYDKDFNNEADTPDNFQSRRPNTSFCFLDIRSPGLGDTAMYLCATSREIASGANNEQFFGPGTRLTVL.

The V and J genes are TRBV5-1 and TRBJ2-3, with 9 bases fitting TRBD2. J gave up 5 bases and V 4 bases, and 2 bases lay outside the gene matches. Germline V gives CDR1 SGHRS, CDR2 YFSETQ. This CDR3 is built from 13 residues. The CDR3 DNA reads TGCGCCAGCAGCACGACTAGCGGAGATACGCAGTATTTT. Translated, it gives CASSTTSGDTQYF. The full variable domain, completed using reference TRBV5-1 and TRBJ2-3, is KAGVTQTPRYLIKTRGQQVTLSCSPISGHRSVSWYQQTPGQGLQFLFEYFSETQRNKGNFPGRFSGRQFSNSRSEMNVSTLELGDSALYLCASSTTSGDTQYFGPGTRLTVL.

V is TRBV11-2 and J is TRBJ2-2, with D perhaps TRBD2 (5 bases). CDR1 and CDR2 (germline): SGHAT, FQNNGV. This CDR3 is 15 amino acids long. Between the trimmed V and J ends, which lost 2 bases and 5 bases, there was a span of 12 bases. The CDR3 sequence is CASSLSPQRTGELFF. The DNA of the CDR3 is TGTGCCAGCAGCTTATCCCCCCAGCGGACCGGGGAGCTGTTTTTT. Full variable domain (rest looked up from reference TRBV11-2 and TRBJ2-2): EAGVAQSPRYKIIEKRQSVAFWCNPISGHATLYWYQQILGQGPKLLIQFQNNGVVDDSQLPKDRFSAERLKGVDSTLKIQPAKLEDSAVYLCASSLSPQRTGELFFGEGSRLTVL.

A few counts support this clonotype. The CDR3 nucleotides read TGCAGTGCTAGAGATGGGTTGTCAGTCCAAGAGACCCAGTACTTC. This codes for CSARDGLSVQETQYF. The chain is built from TRBV20-1 and TRBJ2-5; no clear D. This CDR3 comprises 15 residues. From germline, CDR1 is DFQATT and CDR2 SNEGSKA (reference sequence). V was clipped by 0 bases and J by 1 base, with 12 bases between them.

The chain is built from TRBV6-1 and TRBJ2-3; 8 bases fit TRBD1. CDR1 is MNHNS, CDR2 SASEGT, per germline. Trimming at V came to 8 bases and at J to 0 bases, leaving 4 bases not matched to a gene. The CDR3 is 14 amino acids. Written as DNA, the CDR3 is TGTGCCAGCGGAGACAGGGGTAGCACAGATACGCAGTATTTT. This encodes CASGDRGSTDTQYF.